This T cell receptor (beta chain) was observed in a study of human T cells and chemical hapten exposure. Study overall: On about 2 cm by about 2 cm of upper inner arm skin, sensitization was performed with 2% DPC. Study results and limitations: Donors were affected by alopecia, so their immune reaction might vary from that of healthy individuals.

Noted time point: patch test 2, 6 weeks after DPC sensitization. Treatment noted: therapeutic diphenylcyclopropenone sensitization with weekly scalp DPC. Every patch test was put on after a blood sample was taken. Total RNA was isolated from unfractionated whole blood. TCRdb passed the RACE reads through MiXCR, listing each CDR3 protein once. The sample gives approximately 350,000 distinct CDR3 sequences, about 6% of which show up once; over 5.5% is in the top ten. This clonotype came up a few times. Antigen: not known. The sample here was whole blood, taken in connection with sensitization to the hapten diphenylcyclopropenone (DPC). The TCR was taken from a woman aged 18-29 years with alopecia areata. Some clones in this sample may be carry-over from other donors' samples.

CDR3 protein: CAISPGPSDQYF. CDR3 nucleotide sequence: TGTGCCATCAGTCCCGGACCCTCGGACCAGTACTTC. The V and J genes are TRBV10-3 and TRBJ2-7; no clear D gene. The ends were cut back, 5 bases at V and 10 bases at J, with 15 bases in the middle. In germline, CDR1 is ENHRY, CDR2 SYGVKD. This CDR3 comprises 12 residues.